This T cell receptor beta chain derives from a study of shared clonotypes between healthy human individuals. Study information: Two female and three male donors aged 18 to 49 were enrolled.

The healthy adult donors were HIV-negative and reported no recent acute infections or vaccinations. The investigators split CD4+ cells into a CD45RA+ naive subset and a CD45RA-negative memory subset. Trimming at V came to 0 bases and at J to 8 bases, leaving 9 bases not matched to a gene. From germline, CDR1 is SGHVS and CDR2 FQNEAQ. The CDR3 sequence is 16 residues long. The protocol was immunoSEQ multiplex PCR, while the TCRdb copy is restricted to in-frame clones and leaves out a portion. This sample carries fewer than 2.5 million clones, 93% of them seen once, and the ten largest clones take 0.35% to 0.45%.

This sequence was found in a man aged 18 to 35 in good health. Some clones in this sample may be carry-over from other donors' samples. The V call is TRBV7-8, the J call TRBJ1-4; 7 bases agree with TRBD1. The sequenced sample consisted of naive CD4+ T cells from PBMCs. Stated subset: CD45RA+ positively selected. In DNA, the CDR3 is TGTGCCAGCAGCTTAGCGGATAGGGGGCTCCGCGAAAAACTGTTTTTT. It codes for CASSLADRGLREKLFF.